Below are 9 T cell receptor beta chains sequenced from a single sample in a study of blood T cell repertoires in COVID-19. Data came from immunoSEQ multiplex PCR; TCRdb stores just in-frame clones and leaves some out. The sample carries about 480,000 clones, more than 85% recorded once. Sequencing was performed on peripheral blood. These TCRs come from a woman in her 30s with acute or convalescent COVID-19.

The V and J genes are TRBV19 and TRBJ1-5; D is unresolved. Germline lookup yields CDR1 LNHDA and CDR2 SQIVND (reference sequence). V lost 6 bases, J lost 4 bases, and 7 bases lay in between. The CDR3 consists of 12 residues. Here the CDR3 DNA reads TGTGCCAGTAGCCCGCAGAATCAGCCCCAGCATTTT. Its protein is CASSPQNQPQHF.

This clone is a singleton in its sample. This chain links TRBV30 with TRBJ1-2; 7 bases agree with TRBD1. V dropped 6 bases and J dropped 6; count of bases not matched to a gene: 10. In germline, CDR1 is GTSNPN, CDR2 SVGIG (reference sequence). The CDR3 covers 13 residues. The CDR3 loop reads CACPLGGADGYTF. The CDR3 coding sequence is TGTGCCTGCCCCCTAGGGGGCGCGGATGGCTACACCTTC.

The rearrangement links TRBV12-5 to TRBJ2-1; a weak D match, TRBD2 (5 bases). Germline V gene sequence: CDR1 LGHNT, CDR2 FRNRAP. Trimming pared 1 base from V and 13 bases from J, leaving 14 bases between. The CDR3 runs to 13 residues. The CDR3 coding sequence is TGTGCTAGTGGTTTGGGGTTCGGGGATCGACAGTTCTTC. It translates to CASGLGFGDRQFF.

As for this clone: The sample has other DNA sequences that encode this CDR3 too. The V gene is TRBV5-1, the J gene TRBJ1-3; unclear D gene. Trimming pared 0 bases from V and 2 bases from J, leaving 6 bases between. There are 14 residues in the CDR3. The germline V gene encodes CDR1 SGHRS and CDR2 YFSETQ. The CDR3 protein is CASSLAGTGNTIYF. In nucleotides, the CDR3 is TGCGCCAGCAGCTTGGCCGGGACTGGAAACACCATATATTTT.

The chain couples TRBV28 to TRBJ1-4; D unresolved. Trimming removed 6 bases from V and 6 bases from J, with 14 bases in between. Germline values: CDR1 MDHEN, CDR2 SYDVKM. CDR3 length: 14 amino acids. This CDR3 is CASSGIFPDEKLFF. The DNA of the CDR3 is TGTGCCAGCAGCGGGATATTTCCGGATGAAAAACTGTTTTTT.

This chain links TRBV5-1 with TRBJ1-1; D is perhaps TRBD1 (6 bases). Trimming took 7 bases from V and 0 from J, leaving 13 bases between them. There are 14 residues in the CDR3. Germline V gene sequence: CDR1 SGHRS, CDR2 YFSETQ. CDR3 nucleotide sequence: TGCGCCAGCTATTCTGGACAGATGAACACTGAAGCTTTCTTT. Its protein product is CASYSGQMNTEAFF.

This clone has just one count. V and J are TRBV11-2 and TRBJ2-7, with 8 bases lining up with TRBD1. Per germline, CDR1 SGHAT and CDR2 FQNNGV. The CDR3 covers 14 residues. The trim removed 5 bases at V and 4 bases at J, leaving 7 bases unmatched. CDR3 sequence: CASSTGQGRYEQYF. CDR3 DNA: TGTGCCAGCAGCACAGGACAGGGCCGGTACGAGCAGTACTTC.

CDR3 in amino acids: CASSLLTDTQYF. For the CDR3, the DNA is TGTGCCAGCAGCCTCCTCACAGATACGCAGTATTTT. The chain links TRBV7-8 to TRBJ2-3; unclear D gene. The CDR3 extends over 12 amino acids. Germline-derived CDR1 and CDR2 are SGHVS and FQNEAQ. Trimming took 5 bases from V and 2 from J, leaving 5 bases between them.

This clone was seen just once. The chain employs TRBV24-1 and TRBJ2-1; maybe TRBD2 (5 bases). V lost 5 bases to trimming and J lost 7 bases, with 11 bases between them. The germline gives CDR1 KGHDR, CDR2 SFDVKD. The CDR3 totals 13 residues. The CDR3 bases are TGTGCCACCAGTGGACCTAGCTTGAATGAGCAGTTCTTC. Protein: CATSGPSLNEQFF.